Listed here are 6 T cell receptor beta chains from one sample, sequenced in a study of cytomegalovirus exposure and HLA in healthy donors. In the PCR, 60 Vbeta and 13 Jbeta primers were used. Sequenced by immunoSEQ multiplex PCR; TCRdb stores in-frame clones only, minus some. The data hold 150,000 to 200,000 clones, with 70% to 80% observed a single time. Sample: PBMCs. These receptors originate from a man aged 40-49 years in good health and CMV-seronegative.

This clone appeared a few times. This chain joins TRBV19 and TRBJ1-3; no definite D call. V was clipped by 6 bases and J by 0 bases, with 15 bases between them. This CDR3 has 16 amino acids. Germline CDR1 reads LNHDA; CDR2 reads SQIVND (reference sequence). The CDR3: CASSLSGGTSGNTIYF. The CDR3, as DNA: TGTGCCAGTAGCCTGTCGGGAGGAACCTCTGGAAACACCATATATTTT.

This chain uses TRBV5-1 with TRBJ2-7; 7 bases align to TRBD2. CDR3 length: 18 residues. Looked up from germline, CDR1 is SGHRS and CDR2 is YFSETQ. The V gene end was trimmed by 0 bases and the J gene end by 3 bases; junction bases not matched to a gene: 15. The CDR3 sequence: CASSLAGGRAAFYYEQYF. CDR3 sequence (DNA): TGCGCCAGCAGCTTGGCGGGGGGTAGAGCAGCGTTTTACTACGAGCAGTACTTC.

The CDR3 DNA is TGCGCCAGCAGCCTGGGGGCTAGCGGGAGAAAAGAGACCCAGTACTTC. Protein product: CASSLGASGRKETQYF. The chain employs TRBV5-1 and TRBJ2-5; 10 bases map to TRBD2. Looked up from germline, CDR1 is SGHRS and CDR2 is YFSETQ. Losses at the gene ends were 4 bases for V and 3 bases for J; bases not matched to a gene: 9. The CDR3 is 16 amino acids.

In its sample, this clone was seen a few times. This chain links TRBV10-3 with TRBJ2-7; 11 bases are a match to TRBD1. V lost 0 bases, J lost 1 base, and 8 bases stayed unmatched. Germline V gives CDR1 ENHRY, CDR2 SYGVKD. The CDR3 consists of 18 residues. The CDR3 region is CAISESAIRDRGSYEQYF. The CDR3 DNA sequence: TGTGCCATCAGTGAGTCGGCGATCCGGGACAGGGGGTCCTACGAGCAGTACTTC.

The chain employs TRBV27 and TRBJ2-1, with TRBD2 identical over 9 bases. The CDR3 loop spans 15 amino acids. Losses at the gene ends were 2 bases for V and 7 bases for J; bases not matched to a gene: 6. Germline lookup yields CDR1 MNHEY and CDR2 SMNVEV (reference sequence). The CDR3 protein is CASSLRTSVKNEQFF. The CDR3 coding sequence is TGTGCCAGCAGTTTAAGGACTAGCGTTAAAAATGAGCAGTTCTTC.

This clone has only a few counts. The V call is TRBV5-1, the J call TRBJ2-1; 11 bases fit TRBD2. This CDR3 is 16 amino acids long. CDR1 SGHRS and CDR2 YFSETQ come from the germline V gene. Losses at the gene ends were 1 base for V and 9 bases for J; bases not matched to a gene: 9. The CDR3 nucleotides are TGCGCCAGCAGCTTGAGTGTAACTAGCGGGAGTATTGAGCAGTTCTTC. Translated, it gives CASSLSVTSGSIEQFF.